A selection of T cell receptor beta chains follows, all from one sample in a study of neoadjuvant nivolumab and ipilimumab in lung cancer. Profiled with immunoSEQ multiplex PCR; TCRdb holds only in-frame clones, not every one. The top ten hold 8% of the sample, which has about 9,000 clones, approximately 84% seen once. The sequencing used tumor tissue, collected after neoadjuvant nivolumab, alone or with ipilimumab, at or shortly before surgery. These TCRs come from an adult with non-small cell lung cancer. The CDR3 runs from the conserved cysteine through the conserved F or W. Fields, in order: J gene, clone size, V gene, D gene, CDR3 DNA, CDR3 protein. A D gene is named only where the DNA matches it firmly. Clone size, where shown, is once, few, many, or a class for clones that have expanded.

>TRBJ1-6|.|TRBV5-4|.
TGTGCCAGCAGCTTCTCCCGAGACCATTCACCCCTCCACTTT
CASSFSRDHSPLHF
>TRBJ2-7|.|TRBV7-9|TRBD1
TGTGCCAGCAGCTTGACAGGGCTTTACGAGCAGTACTTC
CASSLTGLYEQYF
>TRBJ2-7|few|TRBV6-6|.
TGTGCCAGCAGTTCCCAGAGCCACCACTACGAGCAGTACTTC
CASSSQSHHYEQYF
>TRBJ2-7|once|TRBV5-4|.
TGTGCCAGCAGCTGGGCCGGGACTGGGAAGTACGAGCAGTACTTC
CASSWAGTGKYEQYF
>TRBJ2-7|.|TRBV19|.
TGTGCCAGTAGTCCAAACTACGGATACGAGCAGTACTTC
CASSPNYGYEQYF
>TRBJ1-2|.|TRBV29-1|.
TGCAGCGTTGAAAGGGACCATGGCTACACCTTC
CSVERDHGYTF
>TRBJ1-5|.|TRBV7-8|.
TGTGCCAGCAGCTTAGAAGCGAATCAGCCCCAGCATTTT
CASSLEANQPQHF
>TRBJ2-7|large|TRBV15|TRBD2
TGTGCCACCAGACATAAGGGAGGGATCGAGCAGTACTTC
CATRHKGGIEQYF
>TRBJ1-2|few|TRBV10-2|.
TGCGCCAGCACCCCGTCGCCGGGTCCGCTAGGCTACACCTTC
CASTPSPGPLGYTF
>TRBJ2-7|.|TRBV27|.
TGTGCCAGCAGTTTTGGGTGGGATTTGAGCTCCTACGAGCAGTACTTC
CASSFGWDLSSYEQYF
>TRBJ2-3|.|TRBV10-3|TRBD1
TGTGCCATCAGCGACAGGGGCGCGGGAGATACGCAGTATTTT
CAISDRGAGDTQYF
>TRBJ2-4|few|TRBV4-1|TRBD1
TGCGCCAGCAGCCAAGTCTTGGACAGGGGAGCCAAAAACATTCAGTACTTC
CASSQVLDRGAKNIQYF
>TRBJ1-2|.|TRBV5-6|TRBD1
TGTGCCAGCAGCTTGGCGACGTTCGGGACAGGGGGCCCATACTATGGCTACACCTTC
CASSLATFGTGGPYYGYTF
>TRBJ2-1|.|TRBV19|.
TGTGCCAGTAGTTCGGGGCCTGAGCAGTTCTTC
CASSSGPEQFF
>TRBJ2-2|.|TRBV30|.
TGTGCCTGGAGATCCGGGGCGCGAAACACCGGGGAGCTGTTTTTT
CAWRSGARNTGELFF
>TRBJ2-3|.|TRBV30|.
TGTGCCTGGAATCGGGACCACCACACAGATACGCAGTATTTT
CAWNRDHHTDTQYF
>TRBJ1-5|.|TRBV18|.
TGTGCCAGCTCACACAGGGCGTTCGAGAATCAGCCCCAGCATTTT
CASSHRAFENQPQHF
>TRBJ1-2|.|TRBV6-1|.
TGTGCCAGCAGTGCGACAGAGAACTATGGCTACACCTTC
CASSATENYGYTF
>TRBJ2-5|.|TRBV5-1|TRBD2
TGCGCCAGCAGCCCAGGACTAGCGGGAGGTGCGGAGACCCAGTACTTC
CASSPGLAGGAETQYF
>TRBJ1-2|.|TRBV9|.
TGTGCCAGCAGCGTAGAGAGGAGCGGGGCAGGAGGCTACACCTTC
CASSVERSGAGGYTF
>TRBJ1-3|.|TRBV4-1|.
TGCGCCAGCAGCCAAGCAGGGATCTCTGGAAACACCATATATTTT
CASSQAGISGNTIYF
>TRBJ2-7|.|TRBV6-5|.
TGTGCCAGCAGTTACTACTCAGAGCAGTACTTC
CASSYYSEQYF
>TRBJ1-4|.|TRBV5-6|.
TGTGCCAGCAGGCTACAGGGCAACAATGAAAAACTGTTTTTT
CASRLQGNNEKLFF
>TRBJ1-2|.|TRBV18|.
TGTGCCAGCACCAGGACGGCTAACTATGGCTACACCTTC
CASTRTANYGYTF
>TRBJ1-1|.|TRBV27|.
TGTGCCAGCAGTTGGGCCAGTAGTCAATTGAACACTGAAGCTTTCTTT
CASSWASSQLNTEAFF
>TRBJ2-7|.|TRBV5-1|.
TGCGCCAGCAGCTTGCGGTCAGGGACAACCTCCTACGAGCAGTACTTC
CASSLRSGTTSYEQYF
>TRBJ2-5|.|TRBV7-2|TRBD2
TGTGCCAGCAGCTTAGACCTAGCGGGAGGGGAAGAGACCCAGTACTTC
CASSLDLAGGEETQYF
>TRBJ1-2|.|TRBV29-1|.
TGCAGCGTTGAAGACCCAAAATGGTACTATGGCTACACCTTC
CSVEDPKWYYGYTF
>TRBJ2-1|few|TRBV6-5|.
TGTGCCAGCAGTTACAAGGGGGCGGGATACAATGAGCAGTTCTTC
CASSYKGAGYNEQFF
>TRBJ2-1|.|TRBV5-1|.
TGCGCCAGCAGCCGCGGATCTACAGCATCGATTTACAATGAGCAGTTCTTC
CASSRGSTASIYNEQFF
>TRBJ2-2|.|TRBV5-4|TRBD2
TGTGCCAGCAGCTTATCTAGCGGGAGAGGCACCGGGGAGCTGTTTTTT
CASSLSSGRGTGELFF
>TRBJ1-2|.|TRBV11-2|.
TGTGCCAGCAGCCCGATTGAGGGCTATGGCTACACCTTC
CASSPIEGYGYTF
>TRBJ2-3|.|TRBV6-1|TRBD1
TGTGCCAGCAGTGCGAGGGGGACAGGATTCACAGATACGCAGTATTTT
CASSARGTGFTDTQYF
>TRBJ1-1|.|TRBV7-9|.
TGTGCCAGCAGCCTCTCTACCTACATCACTGAAGCTTTCTTT
CASSLSTYITEAFF
>TRBJ2-7|.|TRBV29-1|.
TGCAGCGTTGGACAGAGCTCCTACGAGCAGTACTTC
CSVGQSSYEQYF
>TRBJ1-2|.|TRBV11-2|.
TGTGCCAGCAGCTTAGGAATGGGGCGGGCTAACTATGGCTACACCTTC
CASSLGMGRANYGYTF
>TRBJ2-7|.|TRBV19|.
TGTGCCAGTAGTATAGGTAGGGGAGGCGAGCAGTACTTC
CASSIGRGGEQYF
>TRBJ1-5|few|TRBV10-3|.
TGTGCTATACAGGGAAAGAGCAATCAGCCCCAGCATTTT
CAIQGKSNQPQHF
>TRBJ1-6|.|TRBV7-9|.
TGTGCCAGCAGCTTAGGCGGCGGCGGGCCCCTCCACTTT
CASSLGGGGPLHF
>TRBJ1-2|.|TRBV7-9|TRBD1
TGTGCCAGCAGCTCCAGGGGGATCAACTATGGCTACACCTTC
CASSSRGINYGYTF
>TRBJ2-7|.|TRBV5-4|.
TGTGCCAGCAGCTTGGGCCGCGGGACTGGGTACTTC
CASSLGRGTGYF
>TRBJ1-2|few|TRBV5-1|TRBD1
TGCGCCAGCAGCTGGGCAGGGGGCGACCTCTATGGCTACACCTTC
CASSWAGGDLYGYTF
>TRBJ2-5|once|TRBV6-6|.
TGTGCCAGCAGTTACCGACACCTAGGGGAGACCCAGTACTTC
CASSYRHLGETQYF
>TRBJ2-2|.|TRBV2|.
TGTGCCAGCATTTACACCGGGGAGCTGTTTTTT
CASIYTGELFF
>TRBJ2-1|.|TRBV5-6|.
TGTGCCAGCAGCTTAGGGAATGAGCAGTTCTTC
CASSLGNEQFF
>TRBJ2-7|.|TRBV7-9|.
TGTGCCAGCAGCCCGGGACTGAGATACGAGCAGTACTTC
CASSPGLRYEQYF
>TRBJ1-5|once|TRBV7-2|.
TGTGCCAGCAGCCCAGATCGGGGCAGTTACCAGCCCCAGCATTTT
CASSPDRGSYQPQHF
>TRBJ2-7|few|TRBV10-3|.
TGTGCCATCAGTGAGTCTAATGATTCGAGTGAGCAGTACTTC
CAISESNDSSEQYF
>TRBJ2-1|.|TRBV29-1|TRBD2
TGCAGCGTTGAAAGGGCACTAGCGGGAGGTTTTTACAATGAGCAGTTCTTC
CSVERALAGGFYNEQFF
>TRBJ2-2|.|TRBV9|.
TGTGCCAGCAGCGTAAGCACCGGGGAGCTGTTTTTT
CASSVSTGELFF
>TRBJ2-7|.|TRBV15|TRBD1
TGTGCCACAGGAACAGGGGCGTTAAGCTCCTACGAGCAGTACTTC
CATGTGALSSYEQYF